Below are 23 T cell receptor beta chains sequenced from a single sample in a study of T-cell reconstitution after alpha-beta-depleted transplantation in children. Unique molecular identifiers were incorporated during preparation of the TCRbeta library. TCRdb reanalysed the PCR reads using MiXCR and keeps one entry per CDR3 protein. Among around 600,000 distinct CDR3 sequences listed, more than 20% were seen once. This sample comprised PBMCs, mostly from graft donor cells, obtained 360 days after TCRalphabeta/CD19-depleted stem cell transplant. These TCRs come from a boy in the first two years of life who had a stem cell transplant for acute myeloid leukemia, so the T cells may come from the graft donor.

The V gene is TRBV6-1, the J gene TRBJ1-2; TRBD1 matches 8 bases. Germline CDR1 is MNHNS and CDR2 is SASEGT. CDR3 size: 14 residues. The trim removed 6 bases at V and 2 bases at J, leaving 5 bases unmatched. The CDR3 DNA sequence: TGTGCCAGCAGGGCGAGGACAGGGAACTATGGCTACACCTTC. Its protein is CASRARTGNYGYTF.

This chain joins TRBV25-1 and TRBJ1-6; no reliable D call. The V and J ends lost 3 bases and 7 bases respectively, with 13 bases between them. Germline CDR1 and CDR2: MGHDK and SYGVNS. The CDR3 spans 15 residues. CDR3 amino acids: CASSDQSLLNSPLHF. CDR3 nucleotide sequence: TGTGCCAGCAGTGACCAGAGTCTTTTGAATTCACCCCTCCACTTT.

This clonotype has at least ten counts. The chain joins TRBV25-1 to TRBJ1-2; D perhaps matches TRBD1 (6 bases). The germline V and J ends were trimmed by 8 bases and 4 bases, with 14 bases remaining between them. Germline V gives CDR1 MGHDK, CDR2 SYGVNS. The CDR3 length is 13 residues. The CDR3: CASGEQGFYGYTF. CDR3 sequence (DNA): TGTGCCAGCGGAGAACAGGGCTTCTATGGCTACACCTTC.

This clonotype was detected ten times or more. J is TRBJ2-3 and V is TRBV29-1, with 7 positions matching TRBD1. The CDR3 loop spans 17 amino acids. Looked up from germline, CDR1 is SQVTM and CDR2 is ANQGSEA. After removal of 1 base from V and 2 bases from J, the junction contained 12 bases not matched to a gene. In nucleotides, the CDR3 is TGCAGCGTTGAAGGCGGGCGAAGGGGGCCCCACACAGATACGCAGTATTTT. Translation gives CSVEGGRRGPHTDTQYF.

The genes are TRBV29-1 and TRBJ1-2, with a weak D call TRBD1 (5 bases). Trimming left V 6 bases short and J 8 bases short, with 13 bases between. Germline loops: CDR1 SQVTM, CDR2 ANQGSEA. The CDR3 is 11 residues long. In DNA form, the CDR3 reads TGCAGCGTGGAGACAGCAAGGGGCTACACCTTC. Translating it yields CSVETARGYTF.

This clonotype has a handful of counts. The CDR3 spells CASSLSRRGGQYV. CDR3 nucleotides: TGTGCCAGCAGTTTATCTCGACGTGGTGGGCAGTACGTC. V usage is TRBV28 and J usage is TRBJ2-7; D is ambiguous. The CDR3 is made up of 13 amino acids. Per germline, CDR1 MDHEN and CDR2 SYDVKM. The germline V and J ends were trimmed by 1 base and 9 bases, with 13 bases remaining between them.

The rearrangement links TRBV20-1 to TRBJ2-3, with TRBD2 identical over 8 bases. CDR1 and CDR2 from the germline V gene are DFQATT and SNEGSKA (reference sequence). Losses at the gene ends were 3 bases for V and 0 bases for J; bases not matched to a gene: 14. This CDR3 is 18 amino acids long. This CDR3 is CSARGLGAGGPSTDTQYF. CDR3 DNA: TGCAGTGCTAGGGGCCTAGGGGCGGGGGGCCCAAGCACAGATACGCAGTATTTT.

CDR3 coding DNA: TGTGCCAGCAGCCCTTATCTGAGTCCCGAGCAGTACGTC. Translation gives CASSPYLSPEQYV. The V and J genes are TRBV13 and TRBJ2-7; D not certain. There are 13 residues in the CDR3. Looked up from germline, CDR1 is PRHDT and CDR2 is FYEKMQ (reference sequence). Trimming shortened V by 5 bases and J by 6 bases, and 14 bases separated the two germline ends.

The V call is TRBV6-1, the J call TRBJ2-7; D uncertain. V lost 8 bases and J 2 bases, leaving 10 bases between the germline ends. CDR3 size: 12 residues. CDR1 and CDR2 (germline): MNHNS, SASEGT. This CDR3 reads CASATATYEQYV. Written as DNA, the CDR3 is TGTGCCAGCGCGACGGCAACCTACGAGCAGTACGTC.

The V and J genes are TRBV2 and TRBJ1-2; D is uncertain. Per the germline V gene, CDR1 is SNHLY and CDR2 is FYNNEI. The CDR3 sequence is 12 residues long. The CDR3, as DNA: TGTGCTGCAGGAAACAGAAACTATGGCTACACCTTC. The encoded protein is CAAGNRNYGYTF.

This sequence joins TRBV6-5 and TRBJ1-3, with D maybe TRBD1 (5 bases). V lost 4 bases, J lost 8 bases, and 12 bases lay in between. CDR3 length: 13 residues. Germline assignment: CDR1 MNHEY and CDR2 SVGAGI. DNA for the CDR3: TGTGCCAGCAGTTCCCACCCGGGGCACACCATATATTTT. It yields the protein CASSSHPGHTIYF.

Ten or more counts support this clonotype. The chain has TRBV27 and TRBJ2-1; D unresolved. The CDR3 runs 12 residues. Between the trimmed V and J ends, which lost 6 bases and 8 bases, there was a span of 11 bases. Per the germline V gene, CDR1 is MNHEY and CDR2 is SMNVEV (reference sequence). CDR3 sequence: CASSQSSHEQFF. CDR3 in DNA: TGTGCCAGCAGCCAAAGCAGTCATGAGCAGTTCTTC.

This chain links TRBV20-1 with TRBJ2-1; the D gene is possibly TRBD2 (7 bases). This CDR3 has 16 residues. Germline V gives CDR1 DFQATT, CDR2 SNEGSKA (reference sequence). Trimming took off 3 bases at V and 4 bases at J, with 19 bases between the two ends. CDR3 bases: TGCAGTGCTAGGAAGCAAGGAGGGGGGGCGTACAATGAGCAGTTCTTC. As protein: CSARKQGGGAYNEQFF.

This clonotype was seen only once. This chain joins TRBV25-1 and TRBJ2-7; TRBD1 matches at 9 bases. CDR3 length: 12 amino acids. Germline V lookup: CDR1 MGHDK, CDR2 SYGVNS. V gave up 10 bases and J gave up 2 bases; unmatched junction bases: 3. The CDR3 DNA reads TGTGCCATTGGGACAGGGCCCTACGAGCAGTACTTC. Translation: CAIGTGPYEQYF.

This clonotype has ten or more counts. The CDR3 DNA follows: TGTGCCAGCAGCTCCGACGGGGACAGGGGGCAGGGTGAAAAACTGTTTTTT. It yields the protein CASSSDGDRGQGEKLFF. V usage is TRBV7-9 and J usage is TRBJ1-4, with 12 bases aligning to TRBD1. From germline, CDR1 is SEHNR and CDR2 FQNEAQ (reference sequence). The CDR3 is 17 residues long. V dropped 4 bases and J dropped 7; count of bases not matched to a gene: 10.

This clonotype was seen a few times. This chain connects TRBV12-3 or TRBV12-4 to TRBJ1-6; TRBD1 matches 9 bases. With V trimmed by 6 bases and J by 4 bases, 7 bases remained unmatched. The CDR3 is 16 residues long. In DNA form, the CDR3 reads TGTGCCAGCAGGGCCGGGACAGGGCCTTATAATTCACCCCTCCACTTT. Translation gives CASRAGTGPYNSPLHF.

This chain connects TRBV29-1 to TRBJ2-3; 7 bases are shared with TRBD2. This CDR3 region has 13 residues. Germline CDR1 is SQVTM and CDR2 is ANQGSEA. The ends lost 5 bases at V and 2 bases at J; junction bases unmatched: 4. CDR3 DNA sequence: TGCAGCGTTCGAGGGACTATCACAGATACGCAGTATTTT. This translates into CSVRGTITDTQYF.

This clonotype has ten or more counts. The chain carries TRBV20-1 and TRBJ2-3; 8 bases line up with TRBD1. Germline CDR1 is DFQATT and CDR2 is SNEGSKA (reference sequence). The CDR3 extends over 16 amino acids. After removal of 3 bases from V and 4 bases from J, the junction contained 12 bases not matched to a gene. The CDR3 bases are TGCAGTGCTAGCTGGGGACAGGCCCTTGTGGCAGATACGCAGTATTTT. Translating gives CSASWGQALVADTQYF.

This clonotype was detected ten times or more. The genes are TRBV12-3 or TRBV12-4 and TRBJ1-3; D possibly corresponds to TRBD1 (6 bases). The CDR3 is 15 amino acids. Trimming removed 1 base at V and 0 bases at J, with 7 bases between. Here the CDR3 reads CASSLGDISGNTIYF. Written as DNA, the CDR3 is TGTGCCAGCAGTTTAGGGGACATCTCTGGAAACACCATATATTTT.

This clonotype turned up a few times. The gene calls are TRBV9 and TRBJ1-2, with TRBD1 matching 8 bases. Germline values: CDR1 SGDLS, CDR2 YYNGEE. V lost 0 bases to trimming and J lost 3 bases; unmatched junction nucleotides: 4. CDR3 length equals 15 residues. The CDR3 loop reads CASSVGGTGDYGYTF. The CDR3 DNA reads TGTGCCAGCAGCGTAGGGGGGACAGGCGACTATGGCTACACCTTC.

CDR3 amino acids: CASSRRGDEKLFF. The CDR3 DNA follows: TGTGCCAGCAGCCGAAGGGGCGACGAAAAACTGTTTTTT. The V call is TRBV6-5, the J call TRBJ1-4; D might be TRBD1 (5 bases). Trimming took 6 bases from V and 8 from J, leaving 13 bases between them. From germline, CDR1 is MNHEY and CDR2 SVGAGI. This CDR3 region has 13 residues.

This clonotype was recorded a few times. The V and J genes are TRBV20-1 and TRBJ2-5; 9 bases agree with TRBD2. The CDR3 sequence is 14 residues long. CDR1 is DFQATT, CDR2 SNEGSKA, per germline (reference sequence). V was clipped by 5 bases and J by 2 bases; unmatched bases: 6. CDR3 in DNA: TGCAGTGCTCAAAGCGGGGGGATTCAAGAGACCCAGTACTTC. It translates to CSAQSGGIQETQYF.

This clonotype was counted only a few times. The chain recombines TRBV12-3 or TRBV12-4 with TRBJ2-1; D perhaps matches TRBD2 (6 bases). This CDR3 has 14 residues. Trimming pared 6 bases from V and 3 bases from J, leaving 12 bases between. CDR3 nucleotides: TGTGCCAGCAGGAGGACTACTGACTACAATGAGCAGTTCTTC. It yields the protein CASRRTTDYNEQFF.